This T cell receptor (beta chain) came from a study of CD8+ T cells in alopecia areata. General study results and limits: Many of the expanded lesional clones endured in scalp and blood while on tofacitinib. In scalp samples, resident alphabeta T cells of normal skin are also sequenced.

Treatment in this sample: oral pan-JAK inhibitor, 5-10 mg twice daily. Collected material from alopecia areata patients comprised lesional scalp punch biopsies and peripheral blood. Extraction of RNA preceded its reverse transcription into cDNA, which served as the sequencing template. TCRdb keeps only in-frame clones here, not all; method: immunoSEQ multiplex PCR. Of over 150,000 clones listed, roughly 60% are singletons. Note on this clone: The target antigen is unknown.

The origin of this receptor is a human donor with alopecia areata. The input for sequencing was CD4+ T cells sorted from blood, taken at week 24, from a patient treated with tofacitinib.

The CDR3 reads CSVEGLGNYEQYF. The CDR3 nucleotides read TGCAGCGTTGAAGGTCTCGGAAACTACGAGCAGTACTTC. V is TRBV29-1 and J is TRBJ2-7; no definite D call. V shed 1 base and J shed 3 bases, with 10 bases lying between them. The CDR3 consists of 13 residues. Germline loops: CDR1 SQVTM, CDR2 ANQGSEA.